The clone carrying this T cell receptor (beta chain) showed up just once. This sample was taken from a study of blood T cell repertoires in COVID-19. Overall study: The cDNA or gDNA used as material had been derived from T cells, B-cell-depleted T cells, or PBMCs.

In germline, CDR1 is LNHDA, CDR2 SQIVND (reference sequence). This CDR3 is built from 14 residues. Trimming left V 1 base short and J 4 bases short, with 11 bases between. Clones were sequenced by immunoSEQ multiplex PCR, and TCRdb holds only the in-frame ones, with some missing. The data contain 350,000 to 450,000 clones, approximately 92% of them singletons. This sequence joins TRBV19 and TRBJ2-7; tentatively, D is TRBD2 (6 bases). The clonotype originates from a man aged 30-40 years who had recovered from COVID-19. Sequencing was done on a sample of PBMCs or T cells enriched from blood (not recorded which). For the CDR3, the DNA is TGTGCCAGTAGTATAGCTGGAGGGCCATACGAGCAGTACTTC. It yields the protein CASSIAGGPYEQYF.